This record concerns one TCR beta chain sequence. Per the original data handling: For nucleated cells, counts were estimated from reference gene primer amplification. TCRdb's copy holds only in-frame clones and misses some; the assay was immunoSEQ multiplex PCR. Clone size and V and J calls were adopted from that table, with D and trimming inferred from the DNA. This table holds some 460,000 clones, about 89% found once. The source of the sample is a study of blood T cell repertoires in COVID-19. Whole-study context: Collection of acute and convalescent COVID-19 samples took place in the United States, Italy and Spain. Sample material is recorded as cDNA or gDNA derived from T cells, B-cell-depleted T cells, or PBMCs.

V was trimmed by 6 bases and J by 10 bases, leaving 23 bases between them. The CDR3 loop spans 14 amino acids. Germline values: CDR1 SQVTM, CDR2 ANQGSEA. The chain joins TRBV29-1 to TRBJ2-3; TRBD2 is a possible D gene (6 bases). This TCR came from a woman under 40 with acute or convalescent COVID-19. What was sequenced was peripheral blood. CDR3 nucleotides: TGCAGCGTGCGGGGAGGTTCGCTGCTCATTGCGCAGTATTTT. Protein product: CSVRGGSLLIAQYF.